This T cell receptor (beta chain) was observed in a study of blood T cell repertoires in COVID-19. Study as a whole: Samples taken during acute and convalescent COVID-19 were collected in the United States, Italy and Spain. In each case, the material was cDNA or gDNA derived from T cells, B-cell-depleted T cells, or PBMCs.

Patients of the Seattle cohort, enrolled during active infection, were followed longitudinally. This clone was seen only a few times. Under the authors' procedure: Amplification from reference gene primers served as the basis for estimated nucleated cell counts. This table comes from immunoSEQ multiplex PCR, and its TCRdb copy is limited to in-frame clones, with some not included. The DNA gave D and trimming, while V, J and clone size come from that table. The data hold about 150,000 clones, with approximately 80% observed a single time. The sequence derives from a woman in her sixties or seventies with COVID-19, enrolled during active disease. The sequencing input was peripheral blood.

The CDR3 protein is CASSIGGRGYTEAFF. The CDR3 DNA reads TGTGCCAGTAGTATAGGGGGGAGGGGGTACACTGAAGCTTTCTTT. J is TRBJ1-1 and V is TRBV19, with D tentatively TRBD1 (6 bases). Trimming took off 1 base at V and 3 bases at J, with 12 bases between the two ends. Germline V gene lookup returns CDR1 LNHDA and CDR2 SQIVND (reference sequence). This CDR3 comprises 15 residues.